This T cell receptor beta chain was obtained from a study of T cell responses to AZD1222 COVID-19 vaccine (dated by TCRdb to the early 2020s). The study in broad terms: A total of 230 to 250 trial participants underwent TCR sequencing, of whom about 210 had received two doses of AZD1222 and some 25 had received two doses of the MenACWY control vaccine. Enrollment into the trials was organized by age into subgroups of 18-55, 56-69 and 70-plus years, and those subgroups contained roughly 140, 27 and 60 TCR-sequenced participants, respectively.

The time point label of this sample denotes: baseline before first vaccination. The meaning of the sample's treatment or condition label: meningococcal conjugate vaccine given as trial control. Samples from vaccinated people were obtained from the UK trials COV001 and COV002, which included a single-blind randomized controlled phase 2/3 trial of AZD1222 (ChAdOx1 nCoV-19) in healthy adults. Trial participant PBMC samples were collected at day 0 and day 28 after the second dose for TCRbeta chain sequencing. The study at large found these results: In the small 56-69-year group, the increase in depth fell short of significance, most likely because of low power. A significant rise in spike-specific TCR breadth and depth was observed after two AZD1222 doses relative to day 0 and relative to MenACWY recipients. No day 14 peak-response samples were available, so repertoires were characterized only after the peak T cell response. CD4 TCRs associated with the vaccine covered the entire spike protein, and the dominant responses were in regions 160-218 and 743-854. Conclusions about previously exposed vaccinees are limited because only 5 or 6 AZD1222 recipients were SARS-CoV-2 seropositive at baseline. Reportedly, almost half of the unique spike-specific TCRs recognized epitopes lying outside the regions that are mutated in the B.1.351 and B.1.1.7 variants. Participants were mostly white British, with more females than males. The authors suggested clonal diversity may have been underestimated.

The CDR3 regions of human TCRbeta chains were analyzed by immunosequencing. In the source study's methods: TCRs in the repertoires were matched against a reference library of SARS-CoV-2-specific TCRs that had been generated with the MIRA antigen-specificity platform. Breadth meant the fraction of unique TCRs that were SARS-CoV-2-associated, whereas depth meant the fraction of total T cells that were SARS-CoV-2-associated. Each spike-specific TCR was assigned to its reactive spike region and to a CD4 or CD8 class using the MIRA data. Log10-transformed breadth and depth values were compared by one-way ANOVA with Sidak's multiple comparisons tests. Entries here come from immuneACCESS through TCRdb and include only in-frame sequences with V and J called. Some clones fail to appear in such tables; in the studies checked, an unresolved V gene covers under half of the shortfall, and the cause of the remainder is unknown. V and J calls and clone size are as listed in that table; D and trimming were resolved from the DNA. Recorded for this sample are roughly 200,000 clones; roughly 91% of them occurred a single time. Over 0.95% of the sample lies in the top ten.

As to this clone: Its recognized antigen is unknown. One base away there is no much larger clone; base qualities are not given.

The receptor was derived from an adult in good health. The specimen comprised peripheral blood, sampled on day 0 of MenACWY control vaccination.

This receptor carries the CDR3 CASRRQVNTEAFF. In nucleotide form, the sequence is TGTGCCAGCAGGAGGCAGGTGAACACTGAAGCTTTCTTT. Recombination connected TRBV6-5 to TRBJ1-1; the D gene is unclear. The CDR3 starts with the cysteine, ends with the phenylalanine, and has 13 residues. Just the 39-base CDR3 DNA is kept, in frame starting at base 1. V is cut by 6 bases and J by 0 bases, and the space between the germline ends is 8 bases. In the germline V gene, CDR1 corresponds to MNHEY and CDR2 to SVGAGI.